This T cell receptor (beta chain) originates from a study of post-analysis software for immune sequencing data. Study at large: Relapsing-remitting, secondary progressive and progressive-relapsing forms made up the multiple sclerosis disease courses.

Germline V gene sequence: CDR1 LGHNA, CDR2 YNFKEQ. This CDR3 comprises 16 residues. Losses at the gene ends were 0 bases for V and 7 bases for J; bases not matched to a gene: 8. Study results and caveats: Multiple sclerosis was associated with a significant reduction in normalized Chao1 diversity relative to controls. Elevated frequency relative to controls characterized a handful of TRBV segments in patients, TRBV5-6, TRBV5-1 and TRBV20-1 among them.

Unique molecular identifiers featured in each of the TCR beta cDNA libraries. T cells numbering about 0.85 to 11 million yielded cDNA molecules that totaled about 500,000. TCRdb analysed the PCR reads with MiXCR anew, one entry per CDR3 protein. In the table there are about 770,000 distinct CDR3 sequences, more than 45% of which are singletons. For this clonotype: Antigen unknown.

This TCR came from a girl between 5 and 17 years old with multiple sclerosis. The sequenced sample consisted of blood. This chain joins TRBV4-2 and TRBJ2-7; the match to TRBD2 covers 11 bases. CDR3 protein: CASSQDRTSGSDEQYF. The CDR3 DNA follows: TGTGCCAGCAGCCAAGATAGGACTAGCGGGTCCGATGAGCAGTACTTC.